This TCR beta chain comes out of a study of T cells after yellow fever vaccination. Study summary: The fractions with low cell numbers were processed using SMART-Seq v4 Ultra Low Input.

A few counts support this clonotype. General observations from the study: The presence of abundant clonotypes contaminating from the bulk population was possible in FACS-sorted repertoires. Boosting was followed by the reappearance of most primary-vaccination clones (about 97% CD4, 88% CD8).

TCRdb redid the calling of the 5' RACE reads with MiXCR, one entry per CDR3 protein. Among 30,000 to 40,000 distinct CDR3 sequences, approximately 6.6% were seen once, and the ten largest hold 20% to 25%. Germline CDR1 is SGHAT and CDR2 is FQNNGV. V was clipped by 5 bases and J by 1 base, with 15 bases between them. The CDR3 is 16 amino acids. This chain uses TRBV11-2 with TRBJ2-1, with D possibly TRBD1 on 6 matching bases. This specimen was PBMCs, either bulk or a sorted T-cell subset (CD4+, CD8+, memory, or dextramer-sorted; not recorded which), taken on the day of the first yellow fever vaccination. The source is a man aged 18 to 29 who received the YFV17D yellow fever vaccine. Written as DNA, the CDR3 is TGTGCCAGCAGCCCCATTCAGGGGCGGTCCTACAATGAGCAGTTCTTC. Its translation: CASSPIQGRSYNEQFF.